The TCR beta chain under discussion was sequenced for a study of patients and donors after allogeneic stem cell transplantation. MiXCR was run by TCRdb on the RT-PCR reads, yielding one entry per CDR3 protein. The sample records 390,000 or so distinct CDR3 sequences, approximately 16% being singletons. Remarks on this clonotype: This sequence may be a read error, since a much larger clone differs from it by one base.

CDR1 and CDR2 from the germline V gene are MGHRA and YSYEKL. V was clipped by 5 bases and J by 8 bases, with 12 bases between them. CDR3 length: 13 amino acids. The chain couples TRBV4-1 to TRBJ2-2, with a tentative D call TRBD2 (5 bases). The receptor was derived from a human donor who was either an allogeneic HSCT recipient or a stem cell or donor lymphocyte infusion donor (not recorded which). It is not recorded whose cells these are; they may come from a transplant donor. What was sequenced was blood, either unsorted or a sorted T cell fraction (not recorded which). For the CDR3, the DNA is TGCGCCAGCAGCTGGGCATGGAGGGGGGAGCTGTTTTTT. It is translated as CASSWAWRGELFF.